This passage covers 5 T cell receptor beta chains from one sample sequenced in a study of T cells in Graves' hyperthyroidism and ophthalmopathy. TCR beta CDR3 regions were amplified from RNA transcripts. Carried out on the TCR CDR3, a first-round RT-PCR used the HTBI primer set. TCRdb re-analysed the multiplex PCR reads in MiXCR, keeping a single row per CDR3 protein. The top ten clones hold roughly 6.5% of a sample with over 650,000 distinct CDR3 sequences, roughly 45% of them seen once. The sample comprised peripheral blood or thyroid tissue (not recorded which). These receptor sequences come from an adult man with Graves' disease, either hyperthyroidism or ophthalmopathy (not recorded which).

The CDR3 DNA sequence: TGTGCCAGCAGCTTAGGGACAGGGATAATCGGCTACACCTTC. It specifies CASSLGTGIIGYTF. The chain has TRBV2 and TRBJ1-2; TRBD1 matches 9 bases. The V segment lost 6 bases and the J segment 8 bases; nucleotides outside the gene matches: 10. The CDR3 runs 14 residues. The V gene's germline CDR1 is SNHLY and CDR2 FYNNEI. The whole variable domain, filled in from reference TRBV2 and TRBJ1-2, reads EPEVTQTPSHQVTQMGQEVILRCVPISNHLYFYWYRQILGQKVEFLVSFYNNEISEKSEIFDDQFSVERPDGSNFTLKIRSTKLEDSAMYFCASSLGTGIIGYTFGSGTRLTVV.

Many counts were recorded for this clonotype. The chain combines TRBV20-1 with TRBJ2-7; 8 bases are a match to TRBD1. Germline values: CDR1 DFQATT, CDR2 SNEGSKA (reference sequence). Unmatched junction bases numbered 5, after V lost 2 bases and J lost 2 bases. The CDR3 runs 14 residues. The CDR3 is CSARPRDRTYEQYF. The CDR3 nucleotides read TGCAGTGCTAGACCTCGGGACAGGACCTACGAGCAGTACTTC.

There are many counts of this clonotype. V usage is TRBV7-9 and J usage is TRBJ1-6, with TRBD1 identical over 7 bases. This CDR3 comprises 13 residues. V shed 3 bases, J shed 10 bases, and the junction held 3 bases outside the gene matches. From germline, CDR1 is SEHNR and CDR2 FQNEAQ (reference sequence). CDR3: CASSFQGGSPLHF. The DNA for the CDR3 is TGTGCCAGCAGCTTCCAGGGGGGATCACCCCTCCACTTT.

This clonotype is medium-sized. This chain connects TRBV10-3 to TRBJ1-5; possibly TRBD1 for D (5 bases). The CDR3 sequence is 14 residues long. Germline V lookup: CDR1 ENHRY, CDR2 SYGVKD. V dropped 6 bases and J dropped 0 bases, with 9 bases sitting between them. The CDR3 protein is CAIRSGTSNQPQHF. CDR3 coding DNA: TGTGCCATCAGATCAGGGACTAGCAATCAGCCCCAGCATTTT.

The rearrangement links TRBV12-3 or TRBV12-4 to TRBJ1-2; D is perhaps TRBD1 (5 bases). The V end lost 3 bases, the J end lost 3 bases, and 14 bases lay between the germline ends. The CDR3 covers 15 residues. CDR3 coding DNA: TGTGCCAGCAGTTTTTCGGCAGGGCGTTACTATGGCTACACCTTC. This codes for CASSFSAGRYYGYTF.